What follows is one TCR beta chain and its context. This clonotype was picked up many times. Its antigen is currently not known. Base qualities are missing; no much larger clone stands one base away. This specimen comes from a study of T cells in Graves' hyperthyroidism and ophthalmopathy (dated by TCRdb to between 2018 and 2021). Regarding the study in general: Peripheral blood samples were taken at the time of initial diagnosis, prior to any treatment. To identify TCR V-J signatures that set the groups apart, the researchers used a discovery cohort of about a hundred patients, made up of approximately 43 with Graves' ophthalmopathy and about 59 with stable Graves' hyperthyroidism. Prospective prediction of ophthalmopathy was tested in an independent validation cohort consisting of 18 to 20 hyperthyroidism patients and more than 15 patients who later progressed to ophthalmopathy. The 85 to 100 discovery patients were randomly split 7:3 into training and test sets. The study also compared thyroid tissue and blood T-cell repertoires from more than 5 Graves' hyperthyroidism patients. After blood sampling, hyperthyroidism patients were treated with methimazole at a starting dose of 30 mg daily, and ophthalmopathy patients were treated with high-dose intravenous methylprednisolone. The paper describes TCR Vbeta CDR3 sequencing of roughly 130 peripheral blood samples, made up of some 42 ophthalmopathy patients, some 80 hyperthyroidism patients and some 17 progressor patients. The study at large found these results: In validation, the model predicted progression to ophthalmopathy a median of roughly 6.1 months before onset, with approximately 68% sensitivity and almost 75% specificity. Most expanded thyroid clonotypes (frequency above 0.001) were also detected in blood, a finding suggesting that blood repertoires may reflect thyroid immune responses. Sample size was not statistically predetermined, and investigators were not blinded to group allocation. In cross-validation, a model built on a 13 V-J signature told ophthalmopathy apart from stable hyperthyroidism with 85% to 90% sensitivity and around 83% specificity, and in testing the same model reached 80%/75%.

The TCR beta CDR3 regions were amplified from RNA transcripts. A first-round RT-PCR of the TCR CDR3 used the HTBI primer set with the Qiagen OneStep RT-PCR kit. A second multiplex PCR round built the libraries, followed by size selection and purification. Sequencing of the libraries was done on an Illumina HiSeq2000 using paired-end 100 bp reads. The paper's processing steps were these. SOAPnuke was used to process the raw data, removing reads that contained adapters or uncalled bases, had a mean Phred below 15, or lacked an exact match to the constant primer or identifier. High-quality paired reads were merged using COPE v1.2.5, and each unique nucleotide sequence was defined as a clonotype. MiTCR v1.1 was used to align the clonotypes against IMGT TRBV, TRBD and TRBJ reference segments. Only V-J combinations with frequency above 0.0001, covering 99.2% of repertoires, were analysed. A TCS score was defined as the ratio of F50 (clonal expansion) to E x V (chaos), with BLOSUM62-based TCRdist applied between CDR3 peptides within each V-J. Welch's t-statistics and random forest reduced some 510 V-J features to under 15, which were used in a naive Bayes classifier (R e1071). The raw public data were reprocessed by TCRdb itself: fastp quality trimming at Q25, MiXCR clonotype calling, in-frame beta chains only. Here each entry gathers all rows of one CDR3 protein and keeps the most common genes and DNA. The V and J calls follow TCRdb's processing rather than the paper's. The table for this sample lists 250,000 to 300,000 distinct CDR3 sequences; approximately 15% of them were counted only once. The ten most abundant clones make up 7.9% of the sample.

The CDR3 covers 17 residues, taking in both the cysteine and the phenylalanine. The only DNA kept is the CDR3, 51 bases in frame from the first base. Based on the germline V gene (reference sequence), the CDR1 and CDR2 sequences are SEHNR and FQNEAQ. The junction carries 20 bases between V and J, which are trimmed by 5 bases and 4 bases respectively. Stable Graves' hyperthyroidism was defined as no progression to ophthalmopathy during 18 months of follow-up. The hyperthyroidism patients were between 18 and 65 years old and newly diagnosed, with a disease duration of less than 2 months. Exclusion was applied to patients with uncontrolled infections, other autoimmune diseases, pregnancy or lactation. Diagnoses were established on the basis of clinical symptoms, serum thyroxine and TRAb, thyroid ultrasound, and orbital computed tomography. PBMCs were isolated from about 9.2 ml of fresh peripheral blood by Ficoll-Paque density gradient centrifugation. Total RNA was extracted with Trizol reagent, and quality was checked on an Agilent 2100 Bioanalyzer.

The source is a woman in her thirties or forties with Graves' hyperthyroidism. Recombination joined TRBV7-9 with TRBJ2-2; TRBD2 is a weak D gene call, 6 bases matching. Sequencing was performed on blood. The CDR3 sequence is CASSSRRDTGPTGELFF. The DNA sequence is TGTGCCAGCAGCAGTCGGAGGGATACGGGACCCACCGGGGAGCTGTTTTTT. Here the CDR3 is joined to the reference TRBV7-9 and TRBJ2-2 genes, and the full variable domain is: DTGVSQNPRHKITKRGQNVTFRCDPISEHNRLYWYRQTLGQGPEFLTYFQNEAQLEKSRLLSDRFSAERPKGSFSTLEIQRTEQGDSAMYLCASSSRRDTGPTGELFFGEGSRLTVL.